The rows below give T cell receptor beta chains drawn from one sample of a study of shared clonotypes between healthy human individuals. Using immunoSEQ multiplex PCR, the repertoire was profiled, and TCRdb retains in-frame clones only, with some absent. The profile shows about 2.1 million clones, about 94% of them singletons. The sequenced material came from naive CD8+ T cells from PBMCs. The receptors derive from a man between 18 and 35 years old in good health. Some clones in this sample may be carry-over from other donors' samples. Both conserved end residues are part of each CDR3. Fields, in order: J gene, V gene, clone size, CDR3 protein. Clone size is given for some rows only: seen once, a few or many times, or a class if the clone is expanded.

TRBJ2-5,TRBV9,.,CASTSAGRGETQYF
TRBJ1-1,TRBV9,.,CASSPHRRNTEAFF
TRBJ2-4,TRBV11-3,.,CASSSGQGGDIQYF
TRBJ1-5,TRBV7-9,.,CASRAGQPQHF
TRBJ2-1,TRBV10-3,.,CAISESGTPSYNEQFF
TRBJ2-1,TRBV7-8,.,CASSLAAASADSYNEQFF
TRBJ2-5,TRBV7-3,.,CASSSGGRRAQETQYF
TRBJ2-7,TRBV29-1,.,CSVPPLPPDEQYF
TRBJ2-2,TRBV13,.,CASSLGRGHGAGDTGELFF
TRBJ1-2,TRBV6-6,.,CASSSKHRDTNYGYTF
TRBJ2-7,TRBV4-3,.,CASSQERTALSYEQYF
TRBJ2-2,TRBV7-9,.,CASSLGHGELFF
TRBJ2-7,TRBV7-9,once,CASSNGGAGGHEQYF
TRBJ2-3,TRBV11-2,once,CASSADTQYF
TRBJ2-1,TRBV14,once,CASSQGGLSEQFF
TRBJ2-7,TRBV27,.,CASRHLRGSEQYF
TRBJ2-1,TRBV29-1,once,CSVARTSGRANEQFF
TRBJ2-5,TRBV7-9,.,CASSQTGSSETQYF
TRBJ2-3,TRBV7-2,.,CASSLPSREGTQYF
TRBJ2-1,TRBV7-9,.,CASTNGLAGGPYEQFF
TRBJ1-1,TRBV5-1,.,CASSPDLLNTGGGYTEAFF
TRBJ2-7,TRBV11-2,.,CASRDGGSYEQYF
TRBJ2-1,TRBV6-5,.,CASRGGGRTDEQFF
TRBJ2-3,TRBV2,.,CASSGSSGSPDTQYF
TRBJ2-6,TRBV9,.,CASSDSIIPRDRAPGANVLTF
TRBJ2-7,TRBV7-2,once,CASSFPGTGVYEQYF
TRBJ1-2,TRBV10-3,.,CAISESGTGEGYTF
TRBJ2-7,TRBV7-6,.,CASSPLAGGAYEQYF
TRBJ1-1,TRBV7-2,.,CASSPPSGEGFF
TRBJ2-1,TRBV5-1,.,CASSWEDRKEQFF
TRBJ1-5,TRBV27,.,CASTPIGEGAQPQHF
TRBJ1-4,TRBV28,once,CASSSTQGGREKLFF
TRBJ2-7,TRBV27,.,CASSFGQGYEQYF
TRBJ2-7,TRBV6-5,.,CASSYGLGRGYEQYF
TRBJ2-1,TRBV9,.,CASTGQEYNEQFF
TRBJ1-5,TRBV27,.,CASSLTSNQPQHF
TRBJ1-1,TRBV15,.,CATEPGPGGTEAFF
TRBJ2-7,TRBV7-8,.,CASSLALGVAYEQYF
TRBJ1-5,TRBV27,.,CASSPAPLNSNQPQHF
TRBJ1-4,TRBV4-1,once,CASSQVGTGFGEKLFF
TRBJ2-5,TRBV28,.,CASSLRGETQYF
TRBJ2-7,TRBV4-2,once,CASSQDGSRGLDEQYF
TRBJ1-1,TRBV9,.,CASSIPGAEAFF